The 13 T cell receptor beta chains listed next were all sequenced from one sample in a study of blood T cell repertoires in COVID-19. Only in-frame clones appear in the TCRdb table, and some are missing; sequencing was by immunoSEQ multiplex PCR. The sample includes about 110,000 clones, approximately 85% of them seen just once. The sample comprised peripheral blood. These TCRs come from a man between 35 and 55 years old with acute or convalescent COVID-19.

This sequence joins TRBV9 and TRBJ2-1; TRBD2 agrees at 13 bases. This CDR3 has 17 residues. With 3 bases clipped from V and 9 bases from J, the junction kept 12 bases outside the gene matches. Germline loops: CDR1 SGDLS, CDR2 YYNGEE. The CDR3 DNA sequence: TGTGCCAGCAGCGATGCCTCCGGACTAGCGGGAGTAGGTGAGCAGTTCTTC. This sequence encodes CASSDASGLAGVGEQFF.

The rearrangement links TRBV4-2 to TRBJ2-7, with 9 bases fitting TRBD1. This CDR3 comprises 14 residues. CDR1 is LGHNA, CDR2 YNFKEQ, per germline. The ends lost 3 bases at V and 4 bases at J; junction bases unmatched: 4. For the CDR3, the DNA is TGTGCCAGCAGCCAGGGACAGGGCAGTTACGAGCAGTACTTC. As protein: CASSQGQGSYEQYF.

A single count supports this clone. The chain is built from TRBV15 and TRBJ1-4; no firm D call. V was shortened by 1 base and J by 1 base, with 4 bases between the two germline ends. Germline V gene data show CDR1 as LNHNV and CDR2 as YYDKDF (reference sequence). CDR3 length: 14 amino acids. CDR3 in DNA: TGTGCCACCAGCAGAGGAGGAACTAATGAAAAACTGTTTTTT. Translated, it gives CATSRGGTNEKLFF.

This sequence joins TRBV11-2 and TRBJ2-3; D ambiguous. Germline V CDR1 and CDR2: SGHAT, FQNNGV. The CDR3 loop spans 12 amino acids. V was pared by 4 bases and J by 8 bases, with 10 bases between. The CDR3, as DNA: TGTGCCAGCAGCTATGAAGCCGCTACGCAGTATTTT. It encodes CASSYEAATQYF.

This clone has just a few counts. The V call is TRBV28, the J call TRBJ1-1; D perhaps matches TRBD1 (5 bases). V was pared by 3 bases and J by 5 bases, with 7 bases between. CDR1 is MDHEN and CDR2 is SYDVKM in the germline V gene. The CDR3 totals 12 residues. CDR3: CASSFRVTEAFF. CDR3 DNA sequence: TGTGCCAGCAGTTTCAGGGTTACTGAAGCTTTCTTT.

This chain uses TRBV27 with TRBJ2-1; a weak D match, TRBD1 (5 bases). Germline V gene data show CDR1 as MNHEY and CDR2 as SMNVEV (reference sequence). The CDR3 has 12 amino acids. V lost 6 bases and J 10 bases, leaving 13 bases between the germline ends. This chain's CDR3 is CASRSDTEEQFF. For the CDR3, the DNA is TGTGCCAGCAGATCGGACACCGAAGAGCAGTTCTTC.

The chain joins TRBV5-8 to TRBJ2-3; 9 bases agree with TRBD2. Trimming removed 0 bases from V and 1 base from J; junction bases left unmatched: 3. CDR1 is SGHTS and CDR2 is YDEGEE in the germline V gene. The length of the CDR3 is 16 residues. CDR3 in amino acids: CASSLGQRGGTDTQYF. In DNA form, the CDR3 reads TGTGCCAGCAGCTTGGGTCAGCGGGGGGGCACAGATACGCAGTATTTT.

This sequence joins TRBV10-3 and TRBJ2-7, with a tentative D call TRBD1 (6 bases). The CDR3 consists of 13 residues. Trimming took 5 bases from V and 2 from J, leaving 10 bases between them. Germline loops: CDR1 ENHRY, CDR2 SYGVKD. CDR3 DNA: TGTGCCATCAGTCGGCAGGGGCCCTACGAGCAGTACTTC. Its protein product is CAISRQGPYEQYF.

This clone was detected a few times. The CDR3 reads CASSDGGDQYF. CDR3 DNA sequence: TGTGCCAGCAGCGACGGGGGGGATCAGTACTTC. The V gene is TRBV7-2, the J gene TRBJ2-4, with TRBD2 matching 8 bases. This CDR3 region has 11 residues. J gave up 12 bases and V 5 bases, and 3 bases lay outside the gene matches. CDR1 SGHTA and CDR2 FQGNSA come from the germline V gene.

The chain carries TRBV30 and TRBJ1-5; tentatively, D is TRBD1 (6 bases). The CDR3 runs 15 residues. V lost 2 bases to trimming and J lost 6 bases, with 17 bases between them. In germline, CDR1 is GTSNPN, CDR2 SVGIG (reference sequence). In DNA form, the CDR3 reads TGTGCCTGGAGTATCATAGCGTGGGGGCGTCAGCCCCAGCATTTT. Encoded protein: CAWSIIAWGRQPQHF. Full variable domain (outside the CDR3, taken from reference TRBV30 and TRBJ1-5): SQTIHQWPATLVQPVGSPLSLECTVEGTSNPNLYWYRQAAGRGLQLLFYSVGIGQISSEVPQNLSASRPQDRQFILSSKKLLLSDSGFYLCAWSIIAWGRQPQHFGDGTRLSIL.

The chain couples TRBV7-8 to TRBJ1-2; 7 nucleotides agree with TRBD1. Germline CDR1 is SGHVS and CDR2 is FQNEAQ. This CDR3 has 14 residues. The V and J ends lost 5 bases and 2 bases, in that order; junction bases with no gene match: 5. This CDR3 reads CASSMDRRNYGYTF. Written as DNA, the CDR3 is TGTGCCAGCAGCATGGACAGGCGAAACTATGGCTACACCTTC. The variable domain in full, completed from reference TRBV7-8 and TRBJ1-2, reads GAGVSQSPRYKVAKRGQDVALRCDPISGHVSLFWYQQALGQGPEFLTYFQNEAQLDKSGLPSDRFFAERPEGSVSTLKIQRTQQEDSAVYLCASSMDRRNYGYTFGSGTRLTVV.

This rearrangement joins TRBV7-8 to TRBJ1-1; weak D call: TRBD1 (5 bases). This CDR3 has 11 residues. V shed 8 bases and J shed 4 bases, with 8 bases lying between them. Germline values: CDR1 SGHVS, CDR2 FQNEAQ. CDR3 bases: TGTGCCAGCTCGGGGGGCACTGAAGCTTTCTTT. Translated, it gives CASSGGTEAFF.

This chain links TRBV19 with TRBJ1-4; D gene ambiguous. V was pared by 3 bases and J by 2 bases, with 13 bases between. Germline assignment: CDR1 LNHDA and CDR2 SQIVND (reference sequence). This CDR3 is 16 amino acids long. CDR3 in DNA: TGTGCCAGTAGTATGGTTGGGCCCGCCACTAATGAAAAACTGTTTTTT. Translation: CASSMVGPATNEKLFF.